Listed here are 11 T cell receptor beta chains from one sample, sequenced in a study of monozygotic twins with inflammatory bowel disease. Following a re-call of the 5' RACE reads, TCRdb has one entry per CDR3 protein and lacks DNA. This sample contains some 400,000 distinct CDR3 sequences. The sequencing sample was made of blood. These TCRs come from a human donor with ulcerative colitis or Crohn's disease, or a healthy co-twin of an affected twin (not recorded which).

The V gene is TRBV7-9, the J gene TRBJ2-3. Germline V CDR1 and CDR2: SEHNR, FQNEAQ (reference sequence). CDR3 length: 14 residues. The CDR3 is CASSLAEITDTQYF.

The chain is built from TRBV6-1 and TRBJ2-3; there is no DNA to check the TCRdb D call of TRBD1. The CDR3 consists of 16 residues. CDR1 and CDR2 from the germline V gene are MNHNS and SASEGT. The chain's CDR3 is CASSTGFGASTDTQYF.

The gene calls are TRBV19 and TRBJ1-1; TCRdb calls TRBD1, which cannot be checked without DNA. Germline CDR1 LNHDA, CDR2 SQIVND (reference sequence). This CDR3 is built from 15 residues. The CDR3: CASSIKRTTNTEAFF.

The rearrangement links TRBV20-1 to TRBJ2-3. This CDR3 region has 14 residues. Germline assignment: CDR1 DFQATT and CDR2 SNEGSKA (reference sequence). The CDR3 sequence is CSAQTTKNTDTQYF.

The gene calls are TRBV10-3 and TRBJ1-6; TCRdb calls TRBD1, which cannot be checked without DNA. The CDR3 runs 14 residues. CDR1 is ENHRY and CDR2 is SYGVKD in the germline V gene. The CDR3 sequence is CAITDRQFNSPLHF.

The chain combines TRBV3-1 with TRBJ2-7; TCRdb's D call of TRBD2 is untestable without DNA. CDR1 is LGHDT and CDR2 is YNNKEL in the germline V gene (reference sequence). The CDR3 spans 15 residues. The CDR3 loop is CASSQDASAYYEQYF.

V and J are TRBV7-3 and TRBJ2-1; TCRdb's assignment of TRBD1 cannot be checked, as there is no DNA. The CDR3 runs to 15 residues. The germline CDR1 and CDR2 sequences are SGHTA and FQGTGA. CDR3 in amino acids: CASSEEGQSYNEQFF.

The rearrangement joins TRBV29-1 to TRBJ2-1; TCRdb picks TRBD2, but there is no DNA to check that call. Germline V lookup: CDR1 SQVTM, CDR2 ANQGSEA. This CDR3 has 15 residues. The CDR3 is CSVEGAAGAYNEQFF.

The chain's CDR3 is CASSFFAGVGEQYF. This chain joins TRBV27 and TRBJ2-7; the D call of TRBD2 rests on TCRdb alone, since no DNA is present to check it. In germline, CDR1 is MNHEY, CDR2 SMNVEV (reference sequence). The CDR3 spans 14 residues.

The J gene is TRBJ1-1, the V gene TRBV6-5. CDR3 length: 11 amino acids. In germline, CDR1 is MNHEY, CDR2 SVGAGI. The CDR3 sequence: CASSTGQEAFF.

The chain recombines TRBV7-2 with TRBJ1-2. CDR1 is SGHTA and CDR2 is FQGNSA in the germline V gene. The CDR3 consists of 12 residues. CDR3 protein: CASSLELTRYTF.